The 14 T cell receptor beta chains given below trace back to one sample, sequenced in a study of PD-1 blockade in classical Hodgkin lymphoma. Described time point: cycle 4 day 1 (C4D1), after less than 7 weeks of nivolumab. Each of the patients experienced relapse following autologous stem cell transplantation, and their brentuximab vedotin exposure differed. Data came from immunoSEQ multiplex PCR; TCRdb stores just in-frame clones and leaves some out. There are 20,000 to 30,000 clones in the sample; roughly 76% occur only once, and roughly 27% lies in the top ten. Sequencing was performed on peripheral blood mononuclear cells (PBMCs), taken before the fourth cycle of nivolumab. The receptors were gathered from a human donor with classical Hodgkin lymphoma.

The chain couples TRBV28 to TRBJ2-7; D possibly matches TRBD1 or TRBD2 (5 bases each). CDR1 and CDR2 from the germline V gene are MDHEN and SYDVKM. CDR3 length: 14 amino acids. V lost 4 bases and J 6 bases, leaving 16 bases between the germline ends. The CDR3 sequence is CASSSGTFRGEQYV. The DNA for the CDR3 is TGTGCCAGCAGTTCAGGGACGTTTAGGGGCGAGCAGTACGTC.

The rearrangement links TRBV29-1 to TRBJ1-2; perhaps TRBD1 as D (5 bases). CDR3 length: 14 residues. Per the germline V gene, CDR1 is SQVTM and CDR2 is ANQGSEA. With 2 bases removed from V and 5 bases from J, the gap between germline ends came to 15 bases. CDR3 sequence: CSVEPDEGLYGYTF. In nucleotides, the CDR3 is TGCAGCGTTGAACCAGACGAGGGGCTATATGGCTACACCTTC.

The V gene is TRBV9, the J gene TRBJ1-4; maybe TRBD1 (5 bases). CDR1 and CDR2 from the germline V gene are SGDLS and YYNGEE. V was clipped by 0 bases and J by 10 bases, with 16 bases between them. The CDR3 contains 15 residues. The CDR3 spells CASSVEGVTPGKLFF. CDR3 nucleotides: TGTGCCAGCAGCGTAGAAGGGGTAACCCCGGGAAAACTGTTTTTT. Combining the CDR3 with reference TRBV9 and TRBJ1-4 gives the whole variable domain DSGVTQTPKHLITATGQRVTLRCSPRSGDLSVYWYQQSLDQGLQFLIQYYNGEERAKGNILERFSAQQFPDLHSELNLSSLELGDSALYFCASSVEGVTPGKLFFGSGTQLSVL.

V gene TRBV7-9 combines with J gene TRBJ1-5; possibly TRBD1 for D (5 bases). Germline CDR1 reads SEHNR; CDR2 reads FQNEAQ (reference sequence). This CDR3 has 15 residues. The germline V and J ends were trimmed by 0 bases and 3 bases, with 9 bases remaining between them. The CDR3 protein is CASSLALGDNQPQHF. The CDR3 region has the DNA TGTGCCAGCAGCTTAGCGTTAGGGGACAATCAGCCCCAGCATTTT.

The chain recombines TRBV4-3 with TRBJ1-2; no clear D. CDR3 length: 18 amino acids. The germline gives CDR1 LGHNA, CDR2 YSLEER. V was cut by 1 base and J by 4 bases, with 22 bases left in between. The CDR3 DNA reads as TGCGCCAGCAGCCAAGGTCTGGGGATGCAGGCATCCCCCTATGGCTACACCTTC. Translated: CASSQGLGMQASPYGYTF.

The gene calls are TRBV7-8 and TRBJ1-6; 9 bases match TRBD1. V gave up 2 bases and J gave up 7 bases; unmatched junction bases: 3. Germline CDR1 and CDR2: SGHVS and FQNEAQ. The CDR3 extends over 15 amino acids. This CDR3 reads CASSLFGTGNSPLHF. The CDR3 bases are TGTGCCAGCAGCTTATTCGGGACAGGGAATTCACCCCTCCACTTT.

This clone was detected a few times. The genes are TRBV9 and TRBJ2-3; no definite D call. The V gene lost 3 bases and the J gene lost 4 bases, with 18 bases spanning the gap. The CDR3 is 16 amino acids. Germline-derived CDR1 and CDR2 are SGDLS and YYNGEE. The CDR3 protein is CASSAGLNKRADTQYF. CDR3 in DNA: TGTGCCAGCAGCGCGGGCCTTAACAAAAGGGCAGATACGCAGTATTTT.

This rearrangement joins TRBV5-6 to TRBJ1-1; TRBD1 matches at 7 bases. CDR1 and CDR2 from the germline V gene are SGHDT and YYEEEE. The CDR3 contains 13 residues. Germline trimming cut 4 bases from V and 4 bases from J; bases unmatched to any gene: 4. The CDR3 DNA is TGTGCCAGCAGCCCACAGGGGACCACTGAAGCTTTCTTT. Translation: CASSPQGTTEAFF. The variable domain in full, with the rest retrieved from reference TRBV5-6 and TRBJ1-1, is DAGVTQSPTHLIKTRGQQVTLRCSPKSGHDTVSWYQQALGQGPQFIFQYYEEEERQRGNFPDRFSGHQFPNYSSELNVNALLLGDSALYLCASSPQGTTEAFFGQGTRLTVV.

This clone was recorded only once. This chain links TRBV2 with TRBJ1-2; tentative D call: TRBD1 (6 bases). V was pared by 2 bases and J by 2 bases, with 6 bases between. CDR3 size: 13 residues. Germline V gives CDR1 SNHLY, CDR2 FYNNEI. CDR3 in amino acids: CASSERGNYGYTF. DNA for the CDR3: TGTGCCAGCAGTGAAAGGGGGAACTATGGCTACACCTTC.

The chain links TRBV21-1 to TRBJ2-2; TRBD1 is taken as the D call from the table, unchecked against the DNA. TRBV21-1 is a pseudogene. The CDR3 is 12 residues long. The CDR3 bases are TGTGCCACCAGGGGGCCGACCGGGGAGCTGTTTTTT. This translates into CATRGPTGELFF.

The V call is TRBV5-1, the J call TRBJ2-3, with D unclear. The V end was cut by 0 bases, the J end by 4 bases, with 9 bases between. Germline V lookup: CDR1 SGHRS, CDR2 YFSETQ. The CDR3 runs to 14 residues. CDR3 amino acids: CASSLVKGADTQYF. The CDR3, as DNA: TGCGCCAGCAGCTTGGTAAAGGGCGCAGATACGCAGTATTTT. Full variable domain (remainder filled in from reference TRBV5-1 and TRBJ2-3): KAGVTQTPRYLIKTRGQQVTLSCSPISGHRSVSWYQQTPGQGLQFLFEYFSETQRNKGNFPGRFSGRQFSNSRSEMNVSTLELGDSALYLCASSLVKGADTQYFGPGTRLTVL.

The chain joins TRBV7-8 to TRBJ1-1; 7 bases fit TRBD1. Germline V CDR1 and CDR2: SGHVS, FQNEAQ. V shed 4 bases and J 8 bases; nucleotides not matched to a gene: 7. The CDR3 totals 13 residues. As DNA, the CDR3 is TGTGCCAGCAGCTCCTTTCGACAGGGCGAAGCTTTCTTT. It yields the protein CASSSFRQGEAFF.

This chain links TRBV19 with TRBJ1-2; 7 nucleotides line up with TRBD1. Germline CDR1 and CDR2: LNHDA and SQIVND (reference sequence). Trimming took 3 bases from V and 5 from J; bases not matched to a gene: 9. This CDR3 is built from 15 residues. CDR3 loop: CASSIQSGGRYGYTF. For the CDR3, the DNA is TGTGCCAGTAGTATTCAGTCAGGGGGTCGGTATGGCTACACCTTC.

This rearrangement joins TRBV5-8 to TRBJ2-3; 10 bases align to TRBD1. V lost 2 bases to trimming and J lost 1 base; unmatched junction nucleotides: 4. This CDR3 has 16 amino acids. Germline CDR1 and CDR2: SGHTS and YDEGEE. The CDR3 loop is CASSLGTGVRTDTQYF. The CDR3 bases are TGTGCCAGCAGCTTAGGGACAGGGGTTCGCACAGATACGCAGTATTTT.